The rows below give T cell receptor beta chains drawn from one sample of a study of T cells in localized non-small cell lung cancer. The repertoire was sequenced with immunoSEQ multiplex PCR; TCRdb's copy has only in-frame clones and lacks some. The repertoire includes around 15,000 clones, roughly 91% of them detected once, and approximately 4% sits in the top ten. Sequencing was performed on peripheral blood, taken before any cancer treatment. The origin of the receptors is a male donor at least 60 years old with stage II squamous cell lung carcinoma. CDR3s include the opening cysteine and the closing phenylalanine or tryptophan. D genes are given only for firm matches. Expanded clones are given a class, and other clones once, few, many or no size at all.

J: TRBJ2-7
size: .
V: TRBV4-1
D: .
DNA: TGCGCCAGCAGTCCGGGACGGACTACCTACGAGCAGTACTTC
CDR3: CASSPGRTTYEQYF

J: TRBJ2-7
size: .
V: TRBV7-6
D: TRBD2
DNA: TGTGCCAGCAGCTTACAAGCGGGAGCAGTCGACGAGCAGTACTTC
CDR3: CASSLQAGAVDEQYF

J: TRBJ2-5
size: .
V: TRBV29-1
D: TRBD2
DNA: TGCAGCACCGGGACTAGCGGGGCCGCCGAGACCCAGTACTTC
CDR3: CSTGTSGAAETQYF

J: TRBJ2-7
size: few
V: TRBV4-1
D: TRBD2
DNA: TGCGCCAGCAGCCAAGATGTACCAGCGGGAGGCTCCTACGAGCAGTACTTC
CDR3: CASSQDVPAGGSYEQYF

J: TRBJ2-1
size: .
V: TRBV28
D: TRBD1
DNA: TGTGCCAGCAGGACCCCGGGACAGGGGTATGTTGAGCAGTTCTTC
CDR3: CASRTPGQGYVEQFF

J: TRBJ2-1
size: few
V: TRBV6-6
D: .
DNA: TGTGCCAGCAGTTACTCAACCTATGAGCAGTTCTTC
CDR3: CASSYSTYEQFF

J: TRBJ1-2
size: .
V: TRBV4-2
D: .
DNA: TGTGCCAGCAGCACCTTACAGGACGCTTCTAACTATGGCTACACCTTC
CDR3: CASSTLQDASNYGYTF

J: TRBJ1-5
size: few
V: TRBV6-1
D: .
DNA: TGTGCCAGCAGTCCCGACATAAATCAGCCCCAGCATTTT
CDR3: CASSPDINQPQHF

J: TRBJ2-3
size: .
V: TRBV5-1
D: TRBD1
DNA: TGCGCCAGCAGCTTGGTTACAGGGGGCGAAGGCACAGATACGCAGTATTTT
CDR3: CASSLVTGGEGTDTQYF

J: TRBJ2-3
size: .
V: TRBV6-4
D: .
DNA: TGTGCCAGCAGTGTCTCCCCTGGCCGTACGCAGTATTTT
CDR3: CASSVSPGRTQYF

J: TRBJ1-3
size: .
V: TRBV11-1
D: .
DNA: TGTGCCAGCAGCTGGGGACCTGGAAACACCATATATTTT
CDR3: CASSWGPGNTIYF

J: TRBJ2-7
size: .
V: TRBV21-1
D: .
DNA: TGTGCCAGCAGCCTCAGTTTAGGGACAGGGGAGATCGAGCAGTACTTC
CDR3: CASSLSLGTGEIEQYF

J: TRBJ2-1
size: .
V: TRBV9
D: TRBD2
DNA: TGTGCCAGCAGCGTCACTGCTAGCGGGAGGGCGAATGAGCAGTTCTTC
CDR3: CASSVTASGRANEQFF

J: TRBJ1-3
size: .
V: TRBV5-1
D: TRBD1
DNA: TGCGCCAGCAGCACCACAGGGGGCTCTGGAAACACCATATATTTT
CDR3: CASSTTGGSGNTIYF

J: TRBJ2-3
size: .
V: TRBV7-9
D: .
DNA: TGTGCCAGCAGCTTCGGGGGGCAGGTACTCACAGATACGCAGTATTTT
CDR3: CASSFGGQVLTDTQYF

J: TRBJ2-6
size: .
V: TRBV5-1
D: .
DNA: TGCGCCAGCAGGAGGGGTCAGGCGAGCTCTGGGGCCAACGTCCTGACTTTC
CDR3: CASRRGQASSGANVLTF

J: TRBJ2-3
size: .
V: TRBV5-1
D: .
DNA: TGCGCCAGCAGCTTTATCCCCTCCCCCACAGATACGCAGTATTTT
CDR3: CASSFIPSPTDTQYF

J: TRBJ2-5
size: .
V: TRBV28
D: TRBD2
DNA: TGTGCCAGCAGTTGGACTAGCGGTTTCAAGGAAGAGACCCAGTACTTC
CDR3: CASSWTSGFKEETQYF

J: TRBJ1-1
size: .
V: TRBV4-1
D: .
DNA: TGCGCCAGCAGCCCCCAACGTGGCTATATATTGAACACTGAAGCTTTCTTT
CDR3: CASSPQRGYILNTEAFF

J: TRBJ1-5
size: .
V: TRBV27
D: .
DNA: TGTGCCAGCAGTTTAAACAGATATCAGCCCCAGCATTTT
CDR3: CASSLNRYQPQHF

J: TRBJ2-7
size: .
V: TRBV2
D: .
DNA: TGTGCCAGCTTGGGCGGGATGATTTACGAGCAGTACTTC
CDR3: CASLGGMIYEQYF

J: TRBJ2-7
size: .
V: TRBV5-6
D: .
DNA: TGTGCCAGCAGCTTGTATGGCTGGGACGAGCAGTACTTC
CDR3: CASSLYGWDEQYF

J: TRBJ2-5
size: .
V: TRBV7-6
D: .
DNA: TGTGCCAGCGGGAGGGACAGCTCTCAAGAGACCCAGTACTTC
CDR3: CASGRDSSQETQYF

J: TRBJ2-1
size: .
V: TRBV27
D: .
DNA: TGTGCCAGCAGTTTAACAGGGGGAGGGTACAATGAGCAGTTCTTC
CDR3: CASSLTGGGYNEQFF

J: TRBJ2-7
size: .
V: TRBV27
D: TRBD2
DNA: TGTGCCAGCAGTTTATCGAGAGCGGGGGGCTACGAGCAGTACTTC
CDR3: CASSLSRAGGYEQYF

J: TRBJ1-1
size: few
V: TRBV18
D: TRBD1
DNA: TGTGCCAGCTCACAAGGGACAGCGGGTGGCACTGAAGCTTTCTTT
CDR3: CASSQGTAGGTEAFF

J: TRBJ2-6
size: .
V: TRBV19
D: .
DNA: TGTGCCAGTAGTATAGGGGGATCTGGGGCCAACGTCCTGACTTTC
CDR3: CASSIGGSGANVLTF

J: TRBJ2-4
size: .
V: TRBV28
D: TRBD2
DNA: TGTGCCAGCAGTTCACTTAGCGGGAGGGATCTAGCCAAAAACATTCAGTACTTC
CDR3: CASSSLSGRDLAKNIQYF

J: TRBJ2-3
size: .
V: TRBV25-1
D: .
DNA: TGTGCCAGCAGCGTAACGGCGGACCAAACAGATACGCAGTATTTT
CDR3: CASSVTADQTDTQYF

J: TRBJ2-2
size: .
V: TRBV19
D: .
DNA: TGTGCCAGTAGTATAGTGGACAGTAACACCGGGGAGCTGTTTTTT
CDR3: CASSIVDSNTGELFF

J: TRBJ2-5
size: .
V: TRBV5-6
D: .
DNA: TGTGCCAGCAGCTTCAGGGCAATGCTGGGGGTCCAGTACTTC
CDR3: CASSFRAMLGVQYF

J: TRBJ2-7
size: .
V: TRBV18
D: .
DNA: TGTGCCAGCTCACCACAACGGACAGTCGACGAGCAGTACTTC
CDR3: CASSPQRTVDEQYF

J: TRBJ2-7
size: few
V: TRBV30
D: .
DNA: TGTGCCTGGACTCGGGACTTCTCCACCTACGAGCAGTACTTC
CDR3: CAWTRDFSTYEQYF

J: TRBJ1-1
size: .
V: TRBV7-8
D: .
DNA: TGTGCCAGCAGCTTAAGGGGCAGGGAAGTTCTCGCCCCTGAAGCTTTCTTT
CDR3: CASSLRGREVLAPEAFF

J: TRBJ2-3
size: .
V: TRBV7-9
D: .
DNA: TGTGCCAGCAGCTTGAGCACAGATACGCAGTATTTT
CDR3: CASSLSTDTQYF

J: TRBJ2-3
size: .
V: TRBV6-5
D: .
DNA: TGTGCCAGCAGTTACAGGCCCTACCCTAGCACAGATACGCAGTATTTT
CDR3: CASSYRPYPSTDTQYF

J: TRBJ2-5
size: .
V: TRBV7-8
D: TRBD1
DNA: TGTGCCAGCAATCAGGGGGTAAAGGGAGAGACCCAGTACTTC
CDR3: CASNQGVKGETQYF

J: TRBJ1-1
size: .
V: TRBV6-5
D: TRBD1
DNA: TGTGCCAGCAGTTACGTCGGGACAGGGCGGGCTTTCTTT
CDR3: CASSYVGTGRAFF

J: TRBJ2-7
size: once
V: TRBV5-4
D: .
DNA: TGTGCCAGCAGCCGAAACACCTACGAGCAGTACTTC
CDR3: CASSRNTYEQYF

J: TRBJ2-7
size: once
V: TRBV5-1
D: .
DNA: TGCGCCAGCAGCCGACAGGGAGGCGAGCAGTACTTC
CDR3: CASSRQGGEQYF